This paragraph reports one TCR beta chain. Germline V gene lookup returns CDR1 MDHEN and CDR2 SYDVKM. The CDR3 consists of 11 residues. The V and J ends lost 6 bases and 15 bases respectively, with 14 bases between them. These data originate in a study of T cell changes during pregnancy in multiple sclerosis. Sequencing used immunoSEQ multiplex PCR; TCRdb keeps in-frame clones, though not all of them. The sample consists of about 79,000 clones, just over 90% of them appearing once. The V and J genes are TRBV28 and TRBJ1-4; tentative D call: TRBD1 (5 bases). This receptor was taken from a female donor with multiple sclerosis, enrolled in a pregnancy study. Sample: CD4+ T cells from peripheral blood mononuclear cells, taken in the second trimester of pregnancy. The CDR3 protein is CASSPRARLFF. CDR3 sequence (DNA): TGTGCCAGCAGCCCCAGGGCTCGATTGTTTTTT.